This T cell receptor beta chain was documented in a study of shared clonotypes between healthy human individuals. Trimming took 2 bases from V and 5 from J; bases not matched to a gene: 5. The CDR3 is made up of 14 amino acids. CDR1 and CDR2 from the germline V gene are MNHEY and SMNVEV (reference sequence). As defined, naive CD8 cells were CD45RO-negative and positively selected for CCR7, with terminally differentiated effector memory CD45RA+ cells excluded. The repertoire was sequenced with immunoSEQ multiplex PCR; TCRdb's copy has only in-frame clones and lacks some. The data contain roughly 590,000 clones, nearly 97% of them singletons.

This receptor was identified in a woman in her 30s in good health. The specimen sequenced was naive CD8+ T cells sorted from blood. The chain is built from TRBV27 and TRBJ2-7, with 8 nucleotides matching TRBD1. The CDR3 nucleotides are TGTGCCAGCAGTTTAAGGACAGGGAAGCACGAGCAGTACTTC. It encodes CASSLRTGKHEQYF.